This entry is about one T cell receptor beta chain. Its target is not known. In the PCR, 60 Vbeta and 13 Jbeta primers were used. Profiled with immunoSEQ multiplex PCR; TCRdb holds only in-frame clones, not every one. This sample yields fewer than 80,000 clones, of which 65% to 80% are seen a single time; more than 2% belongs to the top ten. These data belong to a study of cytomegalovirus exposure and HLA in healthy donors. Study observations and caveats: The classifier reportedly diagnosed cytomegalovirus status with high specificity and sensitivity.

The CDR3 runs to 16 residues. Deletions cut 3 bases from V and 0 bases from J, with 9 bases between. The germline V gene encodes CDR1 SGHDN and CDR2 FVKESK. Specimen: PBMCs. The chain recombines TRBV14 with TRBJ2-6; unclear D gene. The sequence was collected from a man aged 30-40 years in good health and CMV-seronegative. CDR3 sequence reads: CASSQRFSSGANVLTF. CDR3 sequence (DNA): TGTGCCAGCAGCCAGCGTTTTAGCTCTGGGGCCAACGTCCTGACTTTC.